Following are 10 T cell receptor beta chains from one sample sequenced in a study of type 1 regulatory T cells. TCRdb reanalysed the reads using MiXCR and keeps one entry per CDR3 protein. The sample lists some 90,000 distinct CDR3 sequences, 25% to 40% occurring once. The sequenced material came from CD4+ T cells, either the whole sample or a sorted fraction (not recorded which). All receptors derive from a human donor in good health.

This clonotype appeared a few times. J is TRBJ2-6 and V is TRBV20-1; D call uncertain. There are 16 residues in the CDR3. Germline V CDR1 and CDR2: DFQATT, SNEGSKA (reference sequence). Trimming took 3 bases from V and 1 from J, leaving 13 bases between them. CDR3 region: CSASLPVFSGANVLTF. The CDR3 bases are TGCAGTGCTAGTCTGCCAGTCTTTTCTGGGGCCAACGTCCTGACTTTC.

The gene calls are TRBV4-3 and TRBJ2-1, with 15 bases fitting TRBD2. This CDR3 comprises 17 residues. Germline V gene sequence: CDR1 LGHNA, CDR2 YSLEER. After removal of 3 bases from V and 9 bases from J, the junction contained 9 bases not matched to a gene. The CDR3 here is CASSQQSPGLAGGEQFF. The CDR3 nucleotides read TGCGCCAGCAGCCAGCAATCACCGGGACTAGCGGGAGGTGAGCAGTTCTTC.

The chain uses TRBV24-1 and TRBJ2-7, with D maybe TRBD2 (6 bases). The CDR3 length is 16 residues. The germline V gene encodes CDR1 KGHDR and CDR2 SFDVKD. The ends were cut back, 2 bases at V and 3 bases at J, with 16 bases in the middle. The CDR3 is CATSDSSRDGDYEQYF. The CDR3 coding sequence is TGTGCCACCAGTGATTCCTCGCGGGACGGAGACTACGAGCAGTACTTC.

The rearrangement uses TRBV6-2 or TRBV6-3 and TRBJ2-3; 10 bases agree with TRBD2. The CDR3 is 15 amino acids. The germline CDR1 and CDR2 sequences are MNHEY and SVGEGT. The J segment lost 3 bases and the V segment lost 6 bases, leaving 6 bases of the junction unmatched. The CDR3 loop reads CASRALAGDTDTQYF. Written as DNA, the CDR3 is TGTGCCAGCAGAGCCCTAGCGGGAGATACAGATACGCAGTATTTT.

This clonotype was found a few times. The genes are TRBV7-2 and TRBJ2-5, with a possible D match to TRBD2 (6 bases). In germline, CDR1 is SGHTA, CDR2 FQGNSA. V dropped 6 bases and J dropped 0 bases, with 8 bases sitting between them. This CDR3 is 13 amino acids long. In DNA, the CDR3 is TGTGCCAGCAGAGGAGGGAACCAAGAGACCCAGTACTTC. This sequence encodes CASRGGNQETQYF.

This clonotype was counted many times. This sequence joins TRBV18 and TRBJ2-7; D may be TRBD1 (5 bases). V was cut by 3 bases and J by 7 bases, with 13 bases left in between. The germline V gene has CDR1 KGHSH and CDR2 LQKENI. CDR3 length equals 13 residues. The DNA of the CDR3 is TGTGCCAGCTCACCGGGCAGGGCGCGTGAGCAGTACTTC. It is translated as CASSPGRAREQYF.

The chain has TRBV20-1 and TRBJ1-3, with D tentatively TRBD1 (5 bases). Trimming stripped 7 bases from V and 1 base from J, with 11 bases between. This CDR3 comprises 13 residues. Per germline, CDR1 DFQATT and CDR2 SNEGSKA (reference sequence). The CDR3 DNA follows: TGCAGTGTGAGGGGTCGGTCTGGAAACACCATATATTTT. It encodes CSVRGRSGNTIYF.

This chain links TRBV28 with TRBJ2-6, with D unresolved. The CDR3 sequence is 14 residues long. V was trimmed by 8 bases and J by 0 bases, leaving 8 bases between them. Germline lookup yields CDR1 MDHEN and CDR2 SYDVKM. The chain's CDR3 is CASLDSSGANVLTF. The DNA for the CDR3 is TGTGCCAGCTTGGATAGCTCTGGGGCCAACGTCCTGACTTTC.

The chain carries TRBV29-1 and TRBJ2-1, with 11 positions matching TRBD1. Germline-derived CDR1 and CDR2 are SQVTM and ANQGSEA. V dropped 3 bases and J dropped 6; count of bases not matched to a gene: 7. The CDR3 sequence is 15 residues long. The CDR3 region has the DNA TGCAGCGTTGACAGCGGGACAGGGGGACTCAATGAGCAGTTCTTC. Encoded protein: CSVDSGTGGLNEQFF.

This chain connects TRBV6-5 to TRBJ1-5; possibly TRBD1 for D (5 bases). The V gene lost 4 bases and the J gene lost 7 bases, with 17 bases spanning the gap. The germline gives CDR1 MNHEY, CDR2 SVGAGI. This CDR3 has 15 residues. The CDR3 sequence is CASSSGRVDGQPQHF. The CDR3 bases are TGTGCCAGCAGTTCCGGCAGGGTTGACGGCCAGCCCCAGCATTTT.